This T cell receptor beta chain was profiled in a study of CD8+ T cells in alopecia areata. It was from alopecia areata patients that lesional scalp punch biopsies and peripheral blood were collected. TCR sequencing used cDNA made by reverse transcription of extracted RNA. Produced via immunoSEQ multiplex PCR; TCRdb's table is partial and in-frame only. Seen here are about 150,000 clones, roughly three fifths observed once, and the top ten hold 6.4%. This clone occurred once. Its antigen remains unknown. General study points: Clarity of TCR sharing across patients fell short of that in mice, possibly HLA-related. An increase in clonality over normal scalp was evident in lesional scalp, especially alopecia totalis/universalis.

The starting material was CD4+ T cells sorted from blood, obtained at week 0. This receptor was identified in a human donor with alopecia areata.

The CDR3 here is CASSSGPHAGEQYF. In DNA, the CDR3 is TGTGCCAGCAGTTCTGGGCCTCACGCGGGGGAGCAGTACTTC. V usage is TRBV11-2 and J usage is TRBJ2-7, with D tentatively TRBD2 (6 bases). This CDR3 comprises 14 residues. Germline lookup yields CDR1 SGHAT and CDR2 FQNNGV. V gave up 6 bases and J gave up 7 bases, with 19 bases separating them.